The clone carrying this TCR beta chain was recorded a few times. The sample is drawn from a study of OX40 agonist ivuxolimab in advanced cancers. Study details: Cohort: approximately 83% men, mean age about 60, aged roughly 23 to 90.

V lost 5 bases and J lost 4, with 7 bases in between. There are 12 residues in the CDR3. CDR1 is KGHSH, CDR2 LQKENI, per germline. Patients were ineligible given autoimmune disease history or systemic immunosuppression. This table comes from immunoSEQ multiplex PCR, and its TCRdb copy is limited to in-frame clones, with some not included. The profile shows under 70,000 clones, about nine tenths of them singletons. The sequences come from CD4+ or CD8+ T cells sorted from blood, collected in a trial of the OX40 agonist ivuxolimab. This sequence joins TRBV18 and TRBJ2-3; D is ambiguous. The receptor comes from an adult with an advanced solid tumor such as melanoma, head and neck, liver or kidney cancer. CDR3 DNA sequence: TGTGCCAGCTCAACTAAGTCAGATACGCAGTATTTT. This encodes CASSTKSDTQYF.